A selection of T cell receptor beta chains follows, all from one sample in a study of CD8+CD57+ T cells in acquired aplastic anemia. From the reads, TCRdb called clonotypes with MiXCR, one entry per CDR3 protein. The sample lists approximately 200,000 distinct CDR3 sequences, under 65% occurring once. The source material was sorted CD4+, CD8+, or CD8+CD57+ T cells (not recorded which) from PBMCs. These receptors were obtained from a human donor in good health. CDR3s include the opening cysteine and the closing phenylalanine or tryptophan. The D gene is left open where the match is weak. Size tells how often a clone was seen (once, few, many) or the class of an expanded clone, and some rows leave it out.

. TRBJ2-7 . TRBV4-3 CASSQGPSDSFHSYEQYF TGCGCCAGCAGCCAAGGGCCCAGTGACAGCTTTCACTCCTACGAGCAGTACTTC
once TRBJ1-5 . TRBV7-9 CASSLVGQGSYEHF .
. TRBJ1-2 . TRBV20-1 CSVNRAPGSGYTF TGCAGTGTCAACCGGGCCCCAGGATCTGGCTACACCTTC
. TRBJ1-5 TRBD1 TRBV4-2 CASSQAEGQNVNQPQHF TGTGCCAGCAGCCAAGCAGAGGGACAGAACGTTAATCAGCCCCAGCATTTT
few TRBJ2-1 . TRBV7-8 CASKGGLWLNEQFF TGTGCCAGCAAGGGGGGGCTTTGGTTGAATGAGCAGTTCTTC
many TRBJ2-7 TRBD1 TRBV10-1 CASSPGTGFSYEQYF TGCGCCAGCAGCCCCGGGACAGGGTTCTCCTACGAGCAGTACTTC
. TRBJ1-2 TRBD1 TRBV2 CASSEWTGGGYTF TGTGCCAGCAGTGAATGGACAGGGGGCGGCTACACCTTC
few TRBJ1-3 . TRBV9 CASSSPNGNTIYF TGTGCCAGCAGCTCCCCGAATGGAAACACCATATATTTT
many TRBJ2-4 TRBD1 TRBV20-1 CSADRANNIQYF TGCAGCGCGGACAGGGCGAACAACATTCAGTACTTC
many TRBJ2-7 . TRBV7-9 CASTLRGLPYEQYF TGTGCCAGCACCCTACGGGGGTTGCCATACGAGCAGTACTTC
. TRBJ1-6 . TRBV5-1 CASSLASVLDSPLHF TGCGCCAGCAGCTTGGCATCGGTCCTGGATTCACCCCTCCACTTT
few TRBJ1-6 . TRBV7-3 CASSQGQPRSPLHF TGTGCCAGCAGCCAAGGACAGCCCAGGTCACCCCTCCACTTT
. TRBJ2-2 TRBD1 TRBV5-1 CASSFVTGEIAGELFF TGCGCCAGCAGCTTCGTGACAGGGGAAATTGCCGGGGAGCTGTTTTTT
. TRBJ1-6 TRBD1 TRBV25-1 CASSLARQGLGMGSPLHF TGTGCCAGCAGCTTAGCCCGACAGGGATTAGGGATGGGTTCACCCCTCCACTTT
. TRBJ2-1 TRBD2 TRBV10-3 CAIRDSGTSGSYNEQFF TGTGCCATCAGGGACTCCGGGACTAGCGGGTCCTACAATGAGCAGTTCTTC
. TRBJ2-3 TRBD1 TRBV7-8 CASSFPGQGLADTQYF TGTGCCAGCAGCTTTCCGGGACAGGGGCTAGCAGATACGCAGTATTTT
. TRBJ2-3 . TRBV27 CASRRGRVADTQYF TGTGCCAGCAGACGTGGAAGGGTAGCAGATACGCAGTATTTT
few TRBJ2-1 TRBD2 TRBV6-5 CASSRGTNYNEQFF TGTGCCAGCAGTCGCGGGACTAATTACAATGAGCAGTTCTTC
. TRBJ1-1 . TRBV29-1 CSVVTLGTEAFF TGCAGCGTTGTGACGTTGGGTACTGAAGCTTTCTTT
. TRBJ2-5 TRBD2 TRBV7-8 CASSLTSIQETQYF TGTGCCAGCAGCTTGACTAGCATACAAGAGACCCAGTACTTC